This TCR beta chain is from a study of CD8+ T cells in alopecia areata. The study's findings and limits: Mice showed clearer TCR sharing than patients did, a gap that was possibly HLA-related. More clonal than normal scalp was lesional scalp, particularly alopecia totalis/universalis.

Following RNA extraction, reverse transcription yielded cDNA that acted as the sequencing template. Assay used: immunoSEQ multiplex PCR; TCRdb lists only in-frame clones, some missing. In the table there are about 100,000 clones, 59% of which are singletons. Remarks on this clone: Its antigen is not identified.

The germline V and J ends were trimmed by 8 bases and 3 bases, with 8 bases remaining between them. CDR1 is MNHNY and CDR2 is SVGAGI in the germline V gene (reference sequence). The CDR3 loop spans 11 amino acids. Sorting of PBMCs yielded the CD4+ and CD8+ T cells. This sequence was found in a human donor in good health. Sample: CD8+ T cells sorted from blood. V is TRBV6-6 and J is TRBJ2-7; D may correspond to TRBD1 or TRBD2 (5 bases each). CDR3 sequence (DNA): TGTGCCAGCGGGGACGTCTACGAGCAGTACTTC. Its protein is CASGDVYEQYF.